A selection of T cell receptor beta chains follows, all from one sample in a study of cytomegalovirus exposure and HLA in healthy donors. Assay: immunoSEQ multiplex PCR; the TCRdb copy retains only in-frame clones and omits some. The table includes 250,000 or so clones, around 80% detected once. What was sequenced was PBMCs. These receptors were taken from a woman in her sixties in good health and CMV-seropositive. Each CDR3 is given with its conserved first and last residue. A D gene is named only where the DNA matches it firmly. The size entry is marked missing in some rows and otherwise reads once, few, many or a size class.

D gene: TRBD1; J gene: TRBJ2-2; V gene: TRBV5-1; clone size: -; CDR3 DNA: TGCGCCAGCAGCAATACGGGACAGGTTAGGACCGGGGAGCTGTTTTTT; CDR3 protein: CASSNTGQVRTGELFF
D gene: TRBD2; J gene: TRBJ2-7; V gene: TRBV28; clone size: -; CDR3 DNA: TGTGCCAGCAGTCTAGGACTAGCGGGATACGAGCAGTACTTC; CDR3 protein: CASSLGLAGYEQYF
D gene: TRBD2; J gene: TRBJ2-3; V gene: TRBV5-6; clone size: -; CDR3 DNA: TGTGCCAGCGAATGGGCGGGAGAAGCAGATACGCAGTATTTT; CDR3 protein: CASEWAGEADTQYF
D gene: TRBD1; J gene: TRBJ2-3; V gene: TRBV9; clone size: few; CDR3 DNA: TGTGCCAGCAGCGTAGGAAGGGACAGAGATACGCAGTATTTT; CDR3 protein: CASSVGRDRDTQYF
D gene: TRBD1; J gene: TRBJ2-7; V gene: TRBV6-1; clone size: few; CDR3 DNA: TGTGCCAGCAGTGAGACGGGACAGCATTCCTACGAGCAGTACTTC; CDR3 protein: CASSETGQHSYEQYF
D gene: -; J gene: TRBJ2-2; V gene: TRBV9; clone size: -; CDR3 DNA: TGTGCCAGCAGCGTCACTTCGAACACCGGGGAGCTGTTTTTT; CDR3 protein: CASSVTSNTGELFF
D gene: TRBD2; J gene: TRBJ2-7; V gene: TRBV4-1; clone size: -; CDR3 DNA: TGCGCCAGCAGCCAGCTACTAGCGGGAGCCCCTTCCTACGAGCAGTACTTC; CDR3 protein: CASSQLLAGAPSYEQYF
D gene: -; J gene: TRBJ2-4; V gene: TRBV30; clone size: -; CDR3 DNA: TGTGCCTGGGCGAGCCAAAACATTCAGTACTTC; CDR3 protein: CAWASQNIQYF
D gene: TRBD1; J gene: TRBJ1-2; V gene: TRBV28; clone size: -; CDR3 DNA: TGTGCCAGCAGGACAAACAGGGGAGGTTTGTCGGGCTACACCTTC; CDR3 protein: CASRTNRGGLSGYTF
D gene: -; J gene: TRBJ2-3; V gene: TRBV29-1; clone size: -; CDR3 DNA: TGCAGCGTTGGAGACGGACTACTAAGCACAGATACGCAGTATTTT; CDR3 protein: CSVGDGLLSTDTQYF
D gene: -; J gene: TRBJ2-2; V gene: TRBV9; clone size: -; CDR3 DNA: TGTGCCAGCAGCGTAGTATCCCAGCGGCCGAACACCGGGGAGCTGTTTTTT; CDR3 protein: CASSVVSQRPNTGELFF
D gene: -; J gene: TRBJ1-5; V gene: TRBV28; clone size: -; CDR3 DNA: TGTGCGGAGGCTCAGGGGCCTTATCAGCCCCAGCATTTT; CDR3 protein: CAEAQGPYQPQHF
D gene: TRBD1; J gene: TRBJ2-3; V gene: TRBV28; clone size: few; CDR3 DNA: TGTGCCAGCAGTCTAGGACCCTTCTCAGGGGGAGATACGCAGTATTTT; CDR3 protein: CASSLGPFSGGDTQYF
D gene: -; J gene: TRBJ2-7; V gene: TRBV4-1; clone size: -; CDR3 DNA: TGCGCCAGCAGCCACACCGGGACTGGGTCCTACGAGCAGTACTTC; CDR3 protein: CASSHTGTGSYEQYF
D gene: -; J gene: TRBJ2-7; V gene: TRBV5-1; clone size: -; CDR3 DNA: TGCGCCAGCAGCTTGGATGTGGCTTCCTACGAGCAGTACTTC; CDR3 protein: CASSLDVASYEQYF
D gene: -; J gene: TRBJ2-6; V gene: TRBV4-1; clone size: -; CDR3 DNA: TGCGCCAGCAGCCTAGAACCGGGAGGGGCCAACGTCCTGACTTTC; CDR3 protein: CASSLEPGGANVLTF
D gene: TRBD2; J gene: TRBJ2-1; V gene: TRBV7-2; clone size: once; CDR3 DNA: TGTGCCAGCAGCCTCCGGACTAGCCGCAATGAGCAGTTCTTC; CDR3 protein: CASSLRTSRNEQFF
D gene: -; J gene: TRBJ2-6; V gene: TRBV30; clone size: -; CDR3 DNA: TGTGCCTGGAGCGGGGCGGGGTCTGGGGCCAACGTCCTGACTTTC; CDR3 protein: CAWSGAGSGANVLTF
D gene: TRBD2; J gene: TRBJ2-7; V gene: TRBV5-1; clone size: -; CDR3 DNA: TGCGCCAGCAGCCCGGCCGCGGGGGAAGAGCAGTACTTC; CDR3 protein: CASSPAAGEEQYF
D gene: TRBD1; J gene: TRBJ2-7; V gene: TRBV4-1; clone size: once; CDR3 DNA: TGCGCCAGCAGCCAAGGGACAGGGGGTGTCTCCTACGAGCAGTACTTC; CDR3 protein: CASSQGTGGVSYEQYF
D gene: -; J gene: TRBJ1-1; V gene: TRBV4-1; clone size: few; CDR3 DNA: TGCGCCAGCATCCCGTTTGGGTCAGGGAAAACTGAAGCTTTCTTT; CDR3 protein: CASIPFGSGKTEAFF
D gene: TRBD2; J gene: TRBJ2-7; V gene: TRBV5-1; clone size: few; CDR3 DNA: TGCGCCAGCAGCCCTCTTGGTCAACCAGTGGGACTAGCGGGACCATACGAGCAGTACTTC; CDR3 protein: CASSPLGQPVGLAGPYEQYF
D gene: TRBD1; J gene: TRBJ1-4; V gene: TRBV30; clone size: once; CDR3 DNA: TGTGCCTGGGGCGGGACAGATAATAATGAAAAACTGTTTTTT; CDR3 protein: CAWGGTDNNEKLFF
D gene: TRBD1; J gene: TRBJ1-5; V gene: TRBV18; clone size: once; CDR3 DNA: TGTGCCAGCTCAGCGTCGACAGGGGACGGCAATCAGCCCCAGCATTTT; CDR3 protein: CASSASTGDGNQPQHF
D gene: -; J gene: TRBJ2-3; V gene: TRBV15; clone size: -; CDR3 DNA: TGTGCCACCAGCAGAGACCCGGGTCCCAGCACAGATACGCAGTATTTT; CDR3 protein: CATSRDPGPSTDTQYF
D gene: TRBD1; J gene: TRBJ2-7; V gene: TRBV6-1; clone size: -; CDR3 DNA: TGTGCCAGCAGTGAGCCCCCGACAGGGTGGGAGCAGTACTTC; CDR3 protein: CASSEPPTGWEQYF
D gene: TRBD1; J gene: TRBJ2-2; V gene: TRBV19; clone size: few; CDR3 DNA: TGTGCCAGTAGCCCCAGGGACAGGGAATCCGGGGAGCTGTTTTTT; CDR3 protein: CASSPRDRESGELFF
D gene: -; J gene: TRBJ2-5; V gene: TRBV2; clone size: -; CDR3 DNA: TGTGCCAGCACTACAGGGCGGCAAGAGACCCAGTACTTC; CDR3 protein: CASTTGRQETQYF
D gene: -; J gene: TRBJ2-3; V gene: TRBV27; clone size: few; CDR3 DNA: TGTGCCAGCCGCGTGGGACTCGGCACAGATACGCAGTATTTT; CDR3 protein: CASRVGLGTDTQYF
D gene: -; J gene: TRBJ2-1; V gene: TRBV18; clone size: -; CDR3 DNA: TGTGCCAGCTCACCTGAACAGGGTGCCTACAATGAGCAGTTCTTC; CDR3 protein: CASSPEQGAYNEQFF
D gene: -; J gene: TRBJ2-3; V gene: TRBV7-9; clone size: -; CDR3 DNA: TGTGCCAGCAGCTTAGGCGGGACCGCCACAGATACGCAGTATTTT; CDR3 protein: CASSLGGTATDTQYF
D gene: -; J gene: TRBJ2-3; V gene: TRBV5-1; clone size: -; CDR3 DNA: TGCGCCAGCAGCTTGTCAGGGGGGACAGATACGCAGTATTTT; CDR3 protein: CASSLSGGTDTQYF
D gene: -; J gene: TRBJ2-7; V gene: TRBV19; clone size: -; CDR3 DNA: TGTGCCAGTAGTATAGGGGGAGCCTACGAGCAGTACTTC; CDR3 protein: CASSIGGAYEQYF
D gene: TRBD2; J gene: TRBJ2-7; V gene: TRBV27; clone size: -; CDR3 DNA: TGTGCCAGCAGTTTATTCCGCGGGGGAGCCTACGAGCAGTACTTC; CDR3 protein: CASSLFRGGAYEQYF
D gene: TRBD1; J gene: TRBJ1-2; V gene: TRBV11-2; clone size: -; CDR3 DNA: TGTGCCAGCAGCTTAGGCTCGGGACAGGCCGGCTACACCTTC; CDR3 protein: CASSLGSGQAGYTF
D gene: TRBD1; J gene: TRBJ2-2; V gene: TRBV29-1; clone size: -; CDR3 DNA: TGCAGCGTCCGTACAGGGGTGCTGACCGGGGAGCTGTTTTTT; CDR3 protein: CSVRTGVLTGELFF
D gene: TRBD1; J gene: TRBJ1-1; V gene: TRBV4-1; clone size: few; CDR3 DNA: TGCGCCAGCAGCCGGGGACAGAGCACTGAAGCTTTCTTT; CDR3 protein: CASSRGQSTEAFF
D gene: -; J gene: TRBJ1-2; V gene: TRBV18; clone size: -; CDR3 DNA: TGTGCCAGCTCACCACCGGCCAGGGAGGCTGGCTACACCTTC; CDR3 protein: CASSPPAREAGYTF
D gene: TRBD1; J gene: TRBJ1-1; V gene: TRBV18; clone size: -; CDR3 DNA: TGTGCCAGCTTTACTCCGGGACAGGGCAAGAACACTGAAGCTTTCTTT; CDR3 protein: CASFTPGQGKNTEAFF
D gene: -; J gene: TRBJ2-7; V gene: TRBV2; clone size: -; CDR3 DNA: TGTGCCAGCGTGGGGCAGGATTCTTACGAGCAGTACTTC; CDR3 protein: CASVGQDSYEQYF
D gene: -; J gene: TRBJ2-1; V gene: TRBV4-2; clone size: -; CDR3 DNA: TGTGCCAGCAGCCAAGAAGGCGCGGCCTACAATGAGCAGTTCTTC; CDR3 protein: CASSQEGAAYNEQFF
D gene: TRBD1; J gene: TRBJ1-1; V gene: TRBV30; clone size: -; CDR3 DNA: TGTGCCTGGGCCATTACAGGGGGTACTGAAGCTTTCTTT; CDR3 protein: CAWAITGGTEAFF
D gene: -; J gene: TRBJ1-2; V gene: TRBV20-1; clone size: -; CDR3 DNA: TGCAGTGCGACAGGAAACTATGGCTACACCTTC; CDR3 protein: CSATGNYGYTF